The TCR beta chain described here comes from a study of blood T cell repertoires in COVID-19. This clone was seen just once. Only in-frame clones appear in the TCRdb table, and some are missing; sequencing was by immunoSEQ multiplex PCR. The sample yields under 200,000 clones, over 75% seen once. The germline CDR1 and CDR2 sequences are MNHEY and SVGAGI. With V trimmed by 6 bases and J by 4 bases, 8 bases remained unmatched. The CDR3 extends over 15 amino acids. The sequenced material came from PBMCs or T cells enriched from blood (not recorded which). The chain carries TRBV6-5 and TRBJ2-5, with 10 bases aligning to TRBD1. The TCR sequence derives from a woman between 18 and 29 years old who had recovered from COVID-19. DNA of the CDR3: TGTGCCAGCAGCTCTCCGGACAGGGGGATAGAGACCCAGTACTTC. Translated, it gives CASSSPDRGIETQYF.